This TCR beta chain stems from a study of blood T cell repertoires in COVID-19. Study details: Sample material is recorded as cDNA or gDNA derived from T cells, B-cell-depleted T cells, or PBMCs.

Sequenced by immunoSEQ multiplex PCR; TCRdb stores in-frame clones only, minus some. The repertoire holds hundreds of thousands of clones, with 65% to 90% as singletons. In terms of age and location, participants ranged from roughly 18 to 100 years and lived in about two dozen US areas. Germline V gene data show CDR1 as MGHDK and CDR2 as SYGVNS. This CDR3 spans 13 amino acids. Unmatched junction bases numbered 3, after V lost 7 bases and J lost 1 base. This sequence joins TRBV25-1 and TRBJ2-7, with TRBD2 matching over 8 bases. The sequence was collected from a middle-aged man who had recovered from COVID-19. The sequencing input was PBMCs or T cells enriched from blood (not recorded which). The CDR3 region has the DNA TGTGCCAGCACCGGGGGGGTTTCCTACGAGCAGTACTTC. Residues: CASTGGVSYEQYF.